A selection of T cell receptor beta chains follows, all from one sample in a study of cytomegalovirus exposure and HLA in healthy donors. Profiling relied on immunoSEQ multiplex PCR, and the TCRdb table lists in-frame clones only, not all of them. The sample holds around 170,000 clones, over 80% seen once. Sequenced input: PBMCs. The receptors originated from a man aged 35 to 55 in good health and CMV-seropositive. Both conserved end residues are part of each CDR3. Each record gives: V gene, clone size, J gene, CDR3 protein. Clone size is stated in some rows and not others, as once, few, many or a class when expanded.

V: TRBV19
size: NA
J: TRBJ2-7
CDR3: CASSSRSYEQYF

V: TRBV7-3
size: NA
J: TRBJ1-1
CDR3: CASSLRGGAGTEAFF

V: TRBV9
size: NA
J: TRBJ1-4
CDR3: CASSVDRGGEKLFF

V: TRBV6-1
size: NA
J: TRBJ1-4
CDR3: CASSEIGVNEKLFF

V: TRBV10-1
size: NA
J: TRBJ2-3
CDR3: CASSEAPSSTDTQYF

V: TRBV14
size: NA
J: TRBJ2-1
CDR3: CASSHGTGYNEQFF

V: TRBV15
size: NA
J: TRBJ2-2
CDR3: CATSGERGATGELFF

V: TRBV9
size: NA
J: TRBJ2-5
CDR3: CASSPGGPTETQYF

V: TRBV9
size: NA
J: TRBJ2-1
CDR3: CASSVSRQGTYNEQFF

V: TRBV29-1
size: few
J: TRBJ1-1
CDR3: CSVDRNTEAFF

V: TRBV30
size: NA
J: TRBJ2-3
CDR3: CAWRAFGGPTDTQYF

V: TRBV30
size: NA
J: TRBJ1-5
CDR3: CAWSVGGGSRPQHF

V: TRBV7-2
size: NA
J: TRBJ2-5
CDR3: CASSLETQYF

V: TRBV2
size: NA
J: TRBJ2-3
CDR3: CASSEGGADTQYF

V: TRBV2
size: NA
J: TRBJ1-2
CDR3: CAREFNRGRNYGYTF

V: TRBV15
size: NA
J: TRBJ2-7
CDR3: CAPGQPNAYEQYF

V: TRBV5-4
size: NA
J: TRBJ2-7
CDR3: CASSLSGGAFYEQYF

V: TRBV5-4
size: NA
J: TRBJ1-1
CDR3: CASSYRTALEAFF

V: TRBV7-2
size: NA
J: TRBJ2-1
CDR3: CASSRGGGGVESYNEQFF

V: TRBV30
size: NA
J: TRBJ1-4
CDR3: CAWDRGRGEKLFF

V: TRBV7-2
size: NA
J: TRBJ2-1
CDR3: CASSSTSGGTSYNEQFF

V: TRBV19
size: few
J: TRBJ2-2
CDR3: CASSIIGTVNTGELFF

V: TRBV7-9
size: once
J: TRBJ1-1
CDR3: CASSFGTEAFF

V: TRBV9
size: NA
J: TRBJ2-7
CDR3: CASSVDERGSYEQYF

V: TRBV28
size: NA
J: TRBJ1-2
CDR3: CASRTGGTYGYTF

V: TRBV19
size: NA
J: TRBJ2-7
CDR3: CASRRDRDSYEQYF

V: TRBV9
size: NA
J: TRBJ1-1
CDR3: CASSVGAGKVETEAFF

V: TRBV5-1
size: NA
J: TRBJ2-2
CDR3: CASSPRTSLSTGELFF

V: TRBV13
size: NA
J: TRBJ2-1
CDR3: CASSLDRLAGSYNEQFF

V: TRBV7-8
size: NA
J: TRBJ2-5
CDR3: CASSAQGSGTQYF

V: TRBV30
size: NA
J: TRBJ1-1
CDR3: CAWSPKGTGYTEAFF

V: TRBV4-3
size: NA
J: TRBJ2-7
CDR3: CASSQGTSGVYEQYF

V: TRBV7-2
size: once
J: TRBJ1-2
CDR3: CASSLNRLDYGYTF

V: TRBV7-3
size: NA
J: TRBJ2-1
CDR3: CASSYQRGAYNEQFF

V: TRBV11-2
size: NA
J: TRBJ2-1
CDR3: CASSSRQGQLYNEQFF

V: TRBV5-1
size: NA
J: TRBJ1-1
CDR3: CASSEDRVDTEAFF

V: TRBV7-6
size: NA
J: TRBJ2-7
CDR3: CASSPRDRGDYEQYF

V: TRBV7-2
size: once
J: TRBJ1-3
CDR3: CASSTRTGGIGSGNTIYF

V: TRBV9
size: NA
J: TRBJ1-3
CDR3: CASSVEGQIGNTIYF

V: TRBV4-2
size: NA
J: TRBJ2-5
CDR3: CASSQSGGRGGTQYF

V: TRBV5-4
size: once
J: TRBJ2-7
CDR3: CASSFRGTGTYEQYF

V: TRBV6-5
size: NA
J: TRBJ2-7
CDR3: CASSPVWGGLAEQYF

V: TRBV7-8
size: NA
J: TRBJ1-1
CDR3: CASSFSVNTEAFF

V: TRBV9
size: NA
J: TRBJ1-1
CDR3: CASSVDTGNTEAFF

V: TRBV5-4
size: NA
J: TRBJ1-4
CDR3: CASSLAAATNEKLFF